What follows describes a single T cell receptor (beta chain). Its antigen is still unknown. This specimen comes from a study of OX40 agonist ivuxolimab in advanced cancers. Across the whole study: Every patient in dose escalation had hepatocellular carcinoma, melanoma, renal cell or head and neck cancer. Earlier anti-PD-1, anti-PD-L1 or anti-CTLA-4 therapy was permitted; over 35% had received some. General study findings and limits: By week 6 at 0.1 to 3.0 mg/kg, blood CD4+ and CD8+ T cells had expanded clonally. Researchers did not determine the expanded peripheral T cells' antigen specificity.

The CDR3 sequence is 14 residues long. In germline, CDR1 is SGHAT, CDR2 FQNNGV. The V gene lost 1 base and the J gene lost 3 bases, with 9 bases spanning the gap. TCRdb's table, derived via immunoSEQ multiplex PCR, lists solely in-frame clones and lacks some. The sample has around 39,000 clones, around 80% seen once. The sequence was obtained from an adult with an advanced solid tumor such as melanoma, head and neck, liver or kidney cancer. J is TRBJ1-1 and V is TRBV11-2, with D uncertain. The sample consisted of CD4+ or CD8+ T cells sorted from blood, taken in a trial of the OX40 agonist ivuxolimab. The CDR3 nucleotides are TGTGCCAGCAGCTTAGTTCGGGGTGACACTGAAGCTTTCTTT. Amino acids: CASSLVRGDTEAFF.